This TCR beta chain was observed in a study of metastatic and nonmetastatic thyroid tumors. Study as a whole: Repertoires from malignant and benign thyroid patients were compared across blood and tumor or nodule tissue. Study-level points and caveats: Benign nodules reportedly had significantly lower TCR beta diversity than malignant thyroid tumors in blood and tumor.

TCRdb re-analyzed the PCR reads through MiXCR. Among 65,000 to 70,000 clones listed, 12% to 15% were seen once. This clone has at least ten counts. Its antigen remains unidentified. The sample holds other DNA sequences that translate to the same CDR3. Not a single patient had been given any form of treatment at any point before undergoing thyroid surgery. CDR3 length: 13 amino acids. Germline V gives CDR1 LNHDA, CDR2 SQIVND (reference sequence). V dropped 5 bases and J dropped 4 bases, with 9 bases sitting between them. This receptor was taken from a male donor with papillary thyroid cancer or a benign thyroid nodule (not recorded which). Some clones in this sample may be carry-over from other donors' samples. The specimen was blood. The V call is TRBV19, the J call TRBJ1-5; possibly TRBD1 for D (6 bases). CDR3: CASSSQGNQPQHF. The CDR3 DNA reads as TGTGCCAGTAGTTCACAGGGTAATCAGCCCCAGCATTTT.